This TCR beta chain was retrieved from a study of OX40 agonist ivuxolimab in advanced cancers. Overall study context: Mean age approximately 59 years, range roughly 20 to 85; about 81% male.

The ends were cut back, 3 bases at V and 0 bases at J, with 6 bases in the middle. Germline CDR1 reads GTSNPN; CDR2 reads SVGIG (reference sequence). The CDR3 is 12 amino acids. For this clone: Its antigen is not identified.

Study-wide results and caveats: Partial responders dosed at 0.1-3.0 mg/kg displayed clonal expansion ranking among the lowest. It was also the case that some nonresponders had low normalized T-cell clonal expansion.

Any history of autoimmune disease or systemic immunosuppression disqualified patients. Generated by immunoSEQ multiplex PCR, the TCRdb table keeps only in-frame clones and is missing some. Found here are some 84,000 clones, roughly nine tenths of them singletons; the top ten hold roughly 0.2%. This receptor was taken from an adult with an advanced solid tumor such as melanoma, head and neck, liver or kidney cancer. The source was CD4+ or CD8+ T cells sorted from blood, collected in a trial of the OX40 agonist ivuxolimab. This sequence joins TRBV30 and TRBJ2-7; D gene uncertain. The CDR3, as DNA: TGTGCCTGGAGAACTTACTCCTACGAGCAGTACTTC. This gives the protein CAWRTYSYEQYF.